This T cell receptor beta chain was identified in a study of shared clonotypes between healthy human individuals (TCRdb year 2020). Study-level background: The cohort included three men and a couple of women between 18 and 49 years of age. The study deeply sequenced blood TCR repertoires of about 5 healthy adults to estimate repertoire size and the extent of clonotype sharing between individuals. To increase sequencing depth and limit assay-specific biases, TCR repertoire library preparation and sequencing were carried out by different laboratories using diverse techniques. Between about 0.94 and 8.9 billion PBMCs per donor were obtained by leukapheresis.

Study-wide findings and limitations: Because the study included a small number of donors, the genetic and exposure-history diversity represented was limited. Based on pairwise subsampling, the degree of clonotype sharing among donors was expected to be affected by sequencing depth. Sampling was restricted to blood, and TCR repertoires in tissues likely differ from the TCR repertoires found in blood.

TCR CDR3 regions were amplified from genomic DNA by multiplex PCR using the deep immunoSEQ assay. Extracted genomic DNA from each cell subset was distributed evenly across all wells of several immunoSEQ 96-well plates, and each plate was treated as a replicate. For unsorted PBMC, each replicate PCR was loaded with 300 to 350 ng genomic DNA, equivalent to roughly 31,000 T cell genomes. Ten immunoSEQ deep assay plates were used to sequence unsorted PBMC genomic DNA. Purified libraries were quantified with a Qubit 3.0 fluorometer, sized on a Bioanalyzer 2100, and re-quantified with the KAPA Library Quantification kit. A separate single-read 150-cycle Illumina NextSeq 550 flow cell was used to sequence each immunoSEQ 96-well plate. The authors' pipeline ran thus. Because the immunoSEQ output included only junctional sequences and no quality scores, the filtering could not be the same as the filtering used for full-length reads. Sequences were annotated with PyIR, a Python wrapper for IgBLAST v1.9, using IMGT germline references to assign V/J genes and CDR3. Reads were removed for weak V/J assignments (E-value above 1e-6), missing CDR3, stop codons, out-of-frame junctions, or ambiguous translated residues. V3J clonotypes were defined as sequences sharing the same inferred V gene, J gene, and CDR3 amino acid sequence. The percentage overlap between two repertoires was calculated by dividing the number of shared unique clonotypes by the size of the smaller repertoire. Three approaches were used to assess repertoire richness: RTK rarefaction, the Chao1 estimator, and Recon v2.1 estimates of unobserved clonotypes. The table was pulled from immuneACCESS by TCRdb, which kept in-frame rearrangements only. Such tables lose some clones; where checked, under half of the loss comes from unresolved V genes, and the rest has no known cause. D and trimming were read from the DNA, whereas the V and J calls and clone size are those reported in that table. The sample table contains 470,000 or so clones; only one count was recorded for approximately 84% of them. The top ten hold 12% of the sample.

Healthy HIV-negative adults with no recently reported acute infections or vaccinations were included as donors. Every donor was a Caucasian adult residing in Nashville, Tennessee, USA. In the unsorted samples, approximately 82 million PBMCs were counted, and genomic DNA was extracted using the QIAamp DNA Blood Mini kit. Blood was obtained by leukapheresis, after which PBMCs were separated by Ficoll-Histopaque density gradient centrifugation and cryopreserved in liquid nitrogen vapor phase. This clone appeared once. Its target antigen remains unknown. There are no base qualities to consult, and no much larger clone falls within one base. Including cysteine and phenylalanine, the CDR3 has 14 amino acids. Here the CDR3 DNA is all that survives: 42 bases in frame from base 1. V ends up 4 bases short and J 6 bases short, with an unmatched junction base count of 5. The germline V gene (reference sequence) provides CDR1 SGHNT and CDR2 YYREEE.

Sample: PBMCs. The sequence is built from TRBV5-4 and TRBJ1-2; TRBD1 agrees with 11 junctional bases. This clonotype was sampled from a woman aged 40 to 50 in good health. Some clones in this sample may be carry-over from other donors' samples. Read as DNA, the sequence is TGTGCCAGCAGCCTAGGACAGGGGGCAGATGGCTACACCTTC. Its protein is CASSLGQGADGYTF.